This TCR beta chain was identified in a study of CD8 T cells in ankylosing spondylitis. General observations from the study: Among TCR beta sequences, a motif of fewer than 10 highly homologous variants appeared characteristic of ankylosing spondylitis blood.

From the 5' RACE reads, TCRdb called clonotypes with MiXCR, one entry per CDR3 protein. The sample includes about 440,000 distinct CDR3 sequences, roughly 17% of them seen just once. Of note for this clonotype: No antigen is known for it.

The TCR comes from a male donor with ankylosing spondylitis. The sample was blood, either unsorted or a sorted T cell fraction (not recorded which).

This CDR3 reads CATSDLQRTTHSYEQYF. DNA for the CDR3: TGTGCCACCAGTGATTTGCAAAGGACTACGCACTCCTACGAGCAGTACTTC. The chain combines TRBV24-1 with TRBJ2-7; D might be TRBD2 (6 bases). V gave up 0 bases and J gave up 0 bases, with 14 bases separating them. This CDR3 contains 17 residues. The V gene's germline CDR1 is KGHDR and CDR2 SFDVKD.